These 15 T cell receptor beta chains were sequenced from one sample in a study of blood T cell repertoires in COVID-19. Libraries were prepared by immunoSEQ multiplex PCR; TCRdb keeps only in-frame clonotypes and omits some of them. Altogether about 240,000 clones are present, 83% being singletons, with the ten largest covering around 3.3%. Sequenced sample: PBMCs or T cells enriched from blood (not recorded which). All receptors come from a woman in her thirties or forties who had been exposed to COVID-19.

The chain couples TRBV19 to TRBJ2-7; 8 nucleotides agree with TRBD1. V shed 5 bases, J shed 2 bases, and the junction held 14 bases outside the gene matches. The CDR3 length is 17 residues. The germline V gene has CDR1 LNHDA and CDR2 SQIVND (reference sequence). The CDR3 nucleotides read TGTGCCAGTAGTGATCCGACAGGGGTTGGTGGGGCCTACGAGCAGTACTTC. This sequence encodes CASSDPTGVGGAYEQYF.

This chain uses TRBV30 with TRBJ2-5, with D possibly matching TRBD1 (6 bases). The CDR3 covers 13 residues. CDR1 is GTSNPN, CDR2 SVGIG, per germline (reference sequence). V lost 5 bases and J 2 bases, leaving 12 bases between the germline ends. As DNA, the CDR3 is TGTGCCTGGCAGGACGGACAGCAAGAGACCCAGTACTTC. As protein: CAWQDGQQETQYF.

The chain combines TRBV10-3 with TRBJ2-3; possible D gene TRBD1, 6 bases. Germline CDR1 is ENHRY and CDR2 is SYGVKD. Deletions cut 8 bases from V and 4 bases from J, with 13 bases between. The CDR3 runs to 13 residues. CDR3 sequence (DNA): TGTGCCATCGGCCAGGGGAACGCAGATACGCAGTATTTT. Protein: CAIGQGNADTQYF.

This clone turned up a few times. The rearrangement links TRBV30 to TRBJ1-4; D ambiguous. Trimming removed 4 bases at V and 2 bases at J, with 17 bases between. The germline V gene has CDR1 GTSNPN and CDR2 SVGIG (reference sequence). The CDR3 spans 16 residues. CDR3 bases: TGTGCCTGGATGCTCACCCCTTCCAGGACTAATGAAAAACTGTTTTTT. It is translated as CAWMLTPSRTNEKLFF.

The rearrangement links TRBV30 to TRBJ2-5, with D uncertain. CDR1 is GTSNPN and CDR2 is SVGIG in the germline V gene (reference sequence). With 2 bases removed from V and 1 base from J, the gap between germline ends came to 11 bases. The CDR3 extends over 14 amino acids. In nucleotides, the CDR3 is TGTGCCTGGAGTCCCCCCCACAGCCAAGAGACCCAGTACTTC. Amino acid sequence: CAWSPPHSQETQYF.

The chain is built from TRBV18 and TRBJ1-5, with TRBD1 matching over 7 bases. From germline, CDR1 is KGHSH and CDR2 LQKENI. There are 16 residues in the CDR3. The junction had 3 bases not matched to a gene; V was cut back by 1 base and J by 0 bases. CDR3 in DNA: TGTGCCAGCTCACCACAGGGGGCCGGTAGCAATCAGCCCCAGCATTTT. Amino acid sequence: CASSPQGAGSNQPQHF.

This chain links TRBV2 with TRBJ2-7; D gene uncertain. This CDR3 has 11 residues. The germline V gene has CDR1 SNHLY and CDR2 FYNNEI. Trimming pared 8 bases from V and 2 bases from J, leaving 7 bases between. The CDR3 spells CASVRAYEQYF. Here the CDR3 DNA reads TGTGCCAGCGTTCGGGCCTACGAGCAGTACTTC.

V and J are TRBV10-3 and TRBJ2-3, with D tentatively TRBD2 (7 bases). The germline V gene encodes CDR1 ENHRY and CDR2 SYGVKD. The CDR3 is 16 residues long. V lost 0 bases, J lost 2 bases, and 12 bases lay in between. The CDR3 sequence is CAISESAGAPTDTQYF. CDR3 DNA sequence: TGTGCCATCAGTGAGTCGGCGGGGGCCCCCACAGATACGCAGTATTTT.

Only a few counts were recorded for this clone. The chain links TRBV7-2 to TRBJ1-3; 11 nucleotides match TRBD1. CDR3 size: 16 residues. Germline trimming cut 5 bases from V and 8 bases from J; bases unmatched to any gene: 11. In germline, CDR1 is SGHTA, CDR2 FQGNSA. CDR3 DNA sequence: TGTGCCAGCAGCCTCCGGACAGGGGGCTTGGGAGACACCATATATTTT. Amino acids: CASSLRTGGLGDTIYF.

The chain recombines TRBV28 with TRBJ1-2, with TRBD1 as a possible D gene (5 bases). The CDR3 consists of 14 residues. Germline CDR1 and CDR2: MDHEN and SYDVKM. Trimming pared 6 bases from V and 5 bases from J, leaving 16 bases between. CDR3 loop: CASSPRGGPYGYTF. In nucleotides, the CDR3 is TGTGCCAGCAGCCCACGCGGGGGACCTTATGGCTACACCTTC.

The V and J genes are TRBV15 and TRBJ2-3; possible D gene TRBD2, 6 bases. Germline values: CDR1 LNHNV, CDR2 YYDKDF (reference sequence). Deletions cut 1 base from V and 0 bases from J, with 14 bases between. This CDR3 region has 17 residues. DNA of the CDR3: TGTGCCACCAGCAGAGCCTGGGGGGATTGGAGCACAGATACGCAGTATTTT. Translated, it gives CATSRAWGDWSTDTQYF.

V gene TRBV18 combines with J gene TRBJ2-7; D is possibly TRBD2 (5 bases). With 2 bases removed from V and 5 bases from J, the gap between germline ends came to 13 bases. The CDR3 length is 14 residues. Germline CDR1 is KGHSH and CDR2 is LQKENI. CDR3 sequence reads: CASSPMVRGDEQYF. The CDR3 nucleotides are TGTGCCAGCTCACCAATGGTACGGGGTGACGAGCAGTACTTC.

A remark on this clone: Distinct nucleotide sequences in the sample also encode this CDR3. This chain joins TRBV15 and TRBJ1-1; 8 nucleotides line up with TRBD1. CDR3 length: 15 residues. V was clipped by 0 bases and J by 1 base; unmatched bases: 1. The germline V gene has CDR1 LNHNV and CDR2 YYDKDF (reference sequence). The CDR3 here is CATSRDGQGNTEAFF. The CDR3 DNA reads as TGTGCCACCAGCAGAGACGGACAGGGGAACACTGAAGCTTTCTTT.

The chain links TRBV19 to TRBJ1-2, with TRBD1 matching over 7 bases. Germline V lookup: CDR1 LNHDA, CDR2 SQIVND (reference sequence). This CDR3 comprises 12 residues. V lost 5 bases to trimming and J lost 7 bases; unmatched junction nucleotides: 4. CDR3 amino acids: CASSQTGVGYTF. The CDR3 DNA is TGTGCCAGTAGTCAAACAGGGGTTGGCTACACCTTC. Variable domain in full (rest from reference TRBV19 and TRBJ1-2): DGGITQSPKYLFRKEGQNVTLSCEQNLNHDAMYWYRQDPGQGLRLIYYSQIVNDFQKGDIAEGYSVSREKKESFPLTVTSAQKNPTAFYLCASSQTGVGYTFGSGTRLTVV.

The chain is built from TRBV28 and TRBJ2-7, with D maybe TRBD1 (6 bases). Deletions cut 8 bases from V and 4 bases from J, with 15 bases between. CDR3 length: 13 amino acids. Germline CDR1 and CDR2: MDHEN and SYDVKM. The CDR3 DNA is TGTGCCAGCGGACCGCCAAGGGGGTACGAGCAGTACTTC. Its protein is CASGPPRGYEQYF.